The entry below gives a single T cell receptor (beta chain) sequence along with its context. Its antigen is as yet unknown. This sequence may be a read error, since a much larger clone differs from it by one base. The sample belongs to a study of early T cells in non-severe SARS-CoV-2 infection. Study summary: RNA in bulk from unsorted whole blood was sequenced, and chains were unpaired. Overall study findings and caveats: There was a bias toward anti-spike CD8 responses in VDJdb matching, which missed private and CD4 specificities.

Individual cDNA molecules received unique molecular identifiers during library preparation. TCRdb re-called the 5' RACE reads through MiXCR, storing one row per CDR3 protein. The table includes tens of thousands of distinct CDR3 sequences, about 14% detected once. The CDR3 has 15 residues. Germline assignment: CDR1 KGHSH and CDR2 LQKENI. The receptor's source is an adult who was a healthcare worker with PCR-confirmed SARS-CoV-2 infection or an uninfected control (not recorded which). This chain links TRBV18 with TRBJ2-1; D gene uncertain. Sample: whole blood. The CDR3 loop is CVSSPGTVPYNEQFF. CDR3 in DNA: TGTGTCAGCTCACCGGGTACAGTACCTTACAATGAGCAGTTCTTC.